The clone carrying this TCR beta chain was recorded at least ten times. Patients picked for sequencing had shown CD8+CD57+ cell expansion detected by flow cytometry. This entry belongs to a study of CD8+CD57+ T cells in acquired aplastic anemia. Template material for TCR beta VDJ and CDR3 profiling consisted of genomic DNA. TCRdb reprocessed the reads via MiXCR and lists one record per CDR3 protein. The sample has some 160,000 distinct CDR3 sequences; around half are singletons. This CDR3 has 15 residues. Trimming took 10 bases from V and 0 from J; bases not matched to a gene: 8. Germline V gives CDR1 ENHRY, CDR2 SYGVKD.

The rearrangement links TRBV10-3 to TRBJ2-5; 10 bases line up with TRBD1. Sequenced material: sorted CD4+, CD8+, or CD8+CD57+ T cells (not recorded which) from PBMCs. The receptor was isolated from a human donor with aplastic anemia. For the CDR3, the DNA is TGTGCCAGCCTGCCGGGACAGGGGTACCAAGAGACCCAGTACTTC. It codes for CASLPGQGYQETQYF.